This T cell receptor beta chain was found in a study of T cell responses to AZD1222 COVID-19 vaccine. Study information: Timing groups of about 4 and about 12 weeks for second doses were pooled.

V was pared by 5 bases and J by 1 base, with 2 bases between. Germline V gene lookup returns CDR1 GTSNPN and CDR2 SVGIG (reference sequence). The CDR3 has 10 amino acids. Clones were sequenced by immunoSEQ multiplex PCR, and TCRdb holds only the in-frame ones, with some missing. Of 85,000 to 130,000 clones in the sample, approximately 91% were seen once. The sequencing here drew on peripheral blood, taken on day 0 of AZD1222 vaccination. The sequence came from an adult in good health. This chain joins TRBV30 and TRBJ1-1, with unresolved D. In DNA form, the CDR3 reads TGTGCCTGGGGGAACACTGAAGCTTTCTTT. Translating gives CAWGNTEAFF.